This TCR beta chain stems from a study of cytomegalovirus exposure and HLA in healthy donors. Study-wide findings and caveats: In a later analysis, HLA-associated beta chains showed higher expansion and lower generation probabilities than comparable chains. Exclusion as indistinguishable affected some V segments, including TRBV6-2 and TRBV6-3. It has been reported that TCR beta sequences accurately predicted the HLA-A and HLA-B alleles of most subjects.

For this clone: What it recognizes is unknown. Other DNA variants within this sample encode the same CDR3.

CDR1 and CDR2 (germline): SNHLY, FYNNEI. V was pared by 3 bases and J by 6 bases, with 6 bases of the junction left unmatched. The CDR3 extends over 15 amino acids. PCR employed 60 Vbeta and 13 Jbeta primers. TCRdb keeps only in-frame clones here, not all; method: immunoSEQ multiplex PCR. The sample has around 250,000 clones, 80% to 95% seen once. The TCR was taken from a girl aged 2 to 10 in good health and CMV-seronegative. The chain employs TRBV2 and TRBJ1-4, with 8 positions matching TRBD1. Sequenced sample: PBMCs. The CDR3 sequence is CASSERTGWYEKLFF. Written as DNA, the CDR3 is TGTGCCAGCAGTGAGAGGACAGGGTGGTATGAAAAACTGTTTTTT.